This is a list of T cell receptor beta chains from one sample in a study of radiotherapy plus CTLA-4 blockade in lung cancer. TCRdb's copy holds only in-frame clones and misses some; the assay was immunoSEQ multiplex PCR. The table lists roughly 75,000 clones, about four fifths of them singletons. Sequencing was performed on peripheral blood, taken from a patient treated with radiotherapy plus ipilimumab. These receptors originate from a human donor with non-small cell lung cancer whose response to radiotherapy plus ipilimumab could not be evaluated. Some clones in this sample may be carry-over from other donors' samples. Both conserved end residues are part of each CDR3. The D gene is left open where the match is weak. Where a row states a size, it is once, few, many or the class of an expanded clone; other rows omit it.

clone_size d_call j_call v_call cdr3_nt cdr3_aa
- TRBD2 TRBJ2-7 TRBV27 TGTGCCAGCACGCGAGTAGCGGGTACCTCCTACGAGCAGTACTTC CASTRVAGTSYEQYF
- TRBD1 TRBJ2-7 TRBV14 TGTGCCAGCAGCCCTCTGAAGGCAGGGGGTTTCTACGAGCAGTACTTC CASSPLKAGGFYEQYF
- TRBD1 TRBJ1-2 TRBV5-1 TGCGCCAGCAGCTTGGCCTGGCCCTCTACGGGACAGGGGGGAGATGGCTACACCTTC CASSLAWPSTGQGGDGYTF
- - TRBJ2-3 TRBV5-1 TGCGCCAGCAGCCACACGACTAGACGGGACACAGATACGCAGTATTTT CASSHTTRRDTDTQYF
- TRBD2 TRBJ2-1 TRBV18 TGTGCCAGCTCACCGCCCAGCGGGAGGGACAATGAGCAGTTCTTC CASSPPSGRDNEQFF
- - TRBJ1-1 TRBV19 TGTGCCAGTACCGACCGTCGGTGGGGACCCGGGGGAGCTTTCTTT CASTDRRWGPGGAFF
- - TRBJ2-2 TRBV14 TGTGCCAGCAGTCAAAATTTACTAGCGAACACCGGGGAGCTGTTTTTT CASSQNLLANTGELFF
few - TRBJ1-1 TRBV5-1 TGCGCCAGCAGCCCGGCCGGGGTGGGCCTGAACACTGAAGCTTTCTTT CASSPAGVGLNTEAFF
- TRBD1 TRBJ1-2 TRBV27 TGTGCCAGCAGTTTATTACAGGGGATGGGTGGCTACACCTTC CASSLLQGMGGYTF
- TRBD2 TRBJ2-7 TRBV7-2 TGTGCCAGCAGCTTCTATAGCGGGGGGAATTCCAACGAGCAGTACTTC CASSFYSGGNSNEQYF
once - TRBJ1-4 TRBV6-5 TGTGCCAGCAGCCCGTTAGCAACTAATGAAAAACTGTTTTTT CASSPLATNEKLFF
- - TRBJ2-5 TRBV19 TGTGCCAGTAGTACCGGGAGAAGGGTAGAGACCCAGTACTTC CASSTGRRVETQYF
- - TRBJ2-7 TRBV12-2 TGTGCAAGTCGCTTAGTTCCGAAGCGGAGCGAGCAGTACTTC CASRLVPKRSEQYF
- - TRBJ2-6 TRBV7-3 TGTGCCAGCAGCTTAGGGGCCGGAGCTGGGGCCAACGTCCTGACTTTC CASSLGAGAGANVLTF
once - TRBJ2-1 TRBV5-1 TGCGCCAGCAGCTTGGACAGGGCCCCACTATACAATGAGCAGTTCTTC CASSLDRAPLYNEQFF
- - TRBJ2-3 TRBV5-1 TGCGCCAGCAGCCCGGGACTTACCGGGTCCTCAGATACGCAGTATTTT CASSPGLTGSSDTQYF
- TRBD2 TRBJ2-7 TRBV5-1 TGCGCCAGCAGCTTGGGCCCGGGGGGGTACGAGCAGTACTTC CASSLGPGGYEQYF
- TRBD1 TRBJ1-2 TRBV5-4 TGTGCCAGCAGCCACCGGGACAGGGCTAGTCTCAACTATGGCTACACCTTC CASSHRDRASLNYGYTF
- TRBD1 TRBJ1-2 TRBV30 TGTGCCTGCCACCCCGGGGGACAGGCCTATGGCTACACCTTC CACHPGGQAYGYTF
- - TRBJ1-3 TRBV5-4 TGTGCCAGCAGCTTGGAAGGGGGTCGAATGGGAGAAAACACCATATATTTT CASSLEGGRMGENTIYF
- - TRBJ2-7 TRBV5-6 TGTGCCAGCACCTTGGGAGGAGGGCACTACGAGCAGTACTTC CASTLGGGHYEQYF
once TRBD1 TRBJ1-2 TRBV5-1 TGCGCCAGCAGCTTGGGGACAGGAACTAACTATGGCTACACCTTC CASSLGTGTNYGYTF
- TRBD1 TRBJ1-5 TRBV28 TGTGCCAGCACCCCGACAGGGCCAAATCAGCCCCAGCATTTT CASTPTGPNQPQHF
- TRBD2 TRBJ2-5 TRBV7-6 TGTGCCAGCAGCTTAGTCCCTAGCGGGGGACAAGAGACCCAGTACTTC CASSLVPSGGQETQYF
- - TRBJ1-1 TRBV10-3 TGTGCCATCAGTGAGTCGCCGGCAGGGTCGGCTGATCGGACTGAAGCTTTCTTT CAISESPAGSADRTEAFF
- TRBD1 TRBJ1-6 TRBV2 TGTGCCAGCAGTGAAGCGCGGGACAGGGTTGTGTACTCCTATAATTCACCCCTCCACTTT CASSEARDRVVYSYNSPLHF
- TRBD1 TRBJ1-5 TRBV7-9 TGTGCCAGCAGCCAGGGGGGCGAGGGCAATCAGCCCCAGCATTTT CASSQGGEGNQPQHF
- - TRBJ1-1 TRBV4-1 TGCGCCAGCAGCCAAGACGGACAGAGGATCACTGAAGCTTTCTTT CASSQDGQRITEAFF
- TRBD1 TRBJ1-2 TRBV7-2 TGTGCCAGCAGATCGGACAGGGTGGCGGGGGGCTACACCTTC CASRSDRVAGGYTF
- - TRBJ2-7 TRBV18 TGTGCCAGCTCACCCTTGGGGGCAGGGAATGAGCAGTACTTC CASSPLGAGNEQYF
once - TRBJ1-3 TRBV9 TGTGCCAGCAACCCCGGGGGGCTCTCTGGAAACACCATATATTTT CASNPGGLSGNTIYF
- - TRBJ1-5 TRBV18 TGTGCCAGCTCACCACCAGCGGCGACAAAGCCCCAGCATTTT CASSPPAATKPQHF
- - TRBJ2-1 TRBV11-2 TGTGCCAGCTCCAACCCAGGGTTTACCCGCTACAATGAGCAGTTCTTC CASSNPGFTRYNEQFF
- TRBD2 TRBJ2-3 TRBV7-2 TGTGCCAGCAGCACAGGGACTAGCGGGGGGGGCACAGATACGCAGTATTTT CASSTGTSGGGTDTQYF
- TRBD1 TRBJ2-3 TRBV6-1 TGTGCCAGCAGGTTACAGGGGCAGTCGACAGATACGCAGTATTTT CASRLQGQSTDTQYF
- - TRBJ1-3 TRBV9 TGTGCCAGCAGTTCCGGGGACAATAGAAACACCATATATTTT CASSSGDNRNTIYF
- - TRBJ1-6 TRBV4-1 TGCGCCAGCAGCCAAAAGCCGACAGATAATTCACCCCTCCACTTT CASSQKPTDNSPLHF
- TRBD2 TRBJ2-3 TRBV19 TGTGCCAGTAGCCTCGGCCCTCTAGCGGGGGGGCGAGTCACAGATACGCAGTATTTT CASSLGPLAGGRVTDTQYF
- TRBD2 TRBJ2-2 TRBV7-9 TGTGCCAGCAGCCGTGGGACTAGCGGGAACACCGGGGAGCTGTTTTTT CASSRGTSGNTGELFF
once - TRBJ1-5 TRBV4-3 TGCGCCAGCAGCCAAGATCCCAGGGCTCAGCCCCAGCATTTT CASSQDPRAQPQHF
- - TRBJ1-2 TRBV4-3 TGCGCCAGCAGCCAAGATGCGAAGACAGGATGGTTGGGCTACACCTTC CASSQDAKTGWLGYTF
- - TRBJ2-5 TRBV27 TGTGCCAGCAGTTTTTCGGGTTACCAAGAGACCCAGTACTTC CASSFSGYQETQYF
- - TRBJ1-4 TRBV4-2 TGTGCCAGCAGCCCGGGGACACTTGCAACTAATGAAAAACTGTTTTTT CASSPGTLATNEKLFF
- - TRBJ1-5 TRBV6-6 TGTGCCAGCAGTCCCATTACAGGTCCCAGTCAGCCCCAGCATTTT CASSPITGPSQPQHF
- TRBD1 TRBJ1-5 TRBV6-1 TGTGCCAGCAGTGACAGGGGGCTGGGACAGCCCCAGCATTTT CASSDRGLGQPQHF
- TRBD1 TRBJ2-5 TRBV7-9 TGTGCCAGCAGTAACACAGGGGGCGGGGAGACCCAGTACTTC CASSNTGGGETQYF
- - TRBJ1-2 TRBV6-1 TGTGCCAGCACCCCAGGAGGCCATGGCTACACCTTC CASTPGGHGYTF
- - TRBJ1-5 TRBV21-1 TGTGCCAGCAGCAAATGGGGCTGGGACAGTTGTTTCCTACCCGCTGGGCCCCAGCATTTT CASSKWGWDSCFLPAGPQHF
- TRBD2 TRBJ2-7 TRBV10-3 TGTGCCATCAGTCTAGCGGGGGGGTTCGAGCAGTACTTC CAISLAGGFEQYF
- - TRBJ2-7 TRBV7-2 TGTGCCAGCAGCTTAACCGCGTACGAGCAGTACTTC CASSLTAYEQYF
few TRBD1 TRBJ1-3 TRBV5-1 TGCGCCAGCAGCTTAACAGGGGCTGGAAACACCATATATTTT CASSLTGAGNTIYF
- TRBD1 TRBJ1-6 TRBV6-5 TGTGCCAGCAGTAGACAGGGTTCACCCCTCCACTTT CASSRQGSPLHF
- - TRBJ2-3 TRBV2 TGTGCCAGCCCAAGATTTGGGCGGGCAGATACGCAGTATTTT CASPRFGRADTQYF
- TRBD1 TRBJ2-7 TRBV5-1 TGCGCCAGCAGCCCCCGACAGGGGAAGAACTACGAGCAGTACTTC CASSPRQGKNYEQYF
once TRBD1 TRBJ1-2 TRBV5-1 TGCGCCAGCAGCTCCCGGGACAGGGATCAGAATGGCTACACCTTC CASSSRDRDQNGYTF
few - TRBJ1-3 TRBV6-1 TGTGCCAGCAGTGAGATGAGGGTAGGAAACACCATATATTTT CASSEMRVGNTIYF